Presented here are 24 T cell receptor beta chains from one specimen sequenced in a study of naive CD8 T cells in extremely preterm neonates. This table comes from immunoSEQ multiplex PCR, and its TCRdb copy is limited to in-frame clones, with some not included. The sample includes around 5,000 clones, 95% to 98% of them seen just once. Without labor or membrane rupture, elective cesareans at about 37-41 weeks supplied term cord blood. The sequencing sample was made of naive CD8+ T cells from cord blood. The receptor set was obtained from a newborn in good health.

V usage is TRBV27 and J usage is TRBJ1-2, with 9 bases lining up with TRBD1. The V gene end was trimmed by 3 bases and the J gene end by 4 bases; junction bases not matched to a gene: 0. The CDR3 has 13 residues. Germline lookup yields CDR1 MNHEY and CDR2 SMNVEV (reference sequence). The CDR3 sequence: CASSLDRGYGYTF. CDR3 nucleotide sequence: TGTGCCAGCAGTTTGGACAGGGGCTATGGCTACACCTTC.

This chain joins TRBV5-6 and TRBJ1-3; D possibly corresponds to TRBD1 (6 bases). V lost 4 bases, J lost 1 base, and 6 bases lay in between. The CDR3 totals 13 residues. Germline assignment: CDR1 SGHDT and CDR2 YYEEEE. The CDR3 is CASSTGSGNTIYF. CDR3 coding DNA: TGTGCCAGCAGCACAGGGTCTGGAAACACCATATATTTT.

The V call is TRBV9, the J call TRBJ2-7; 13 nucleotides match TRBD2. CDR1 and CDR2 (germline): SGDLS, YYNGEE. The V segment lost 1 base and the J segment 2 bases; nucleotides outside the gene matches: 0. The CDR3 runs to 15 residues. The CDR3 nucleotides read TGTGCCAGCAGCGTAACTAGCGGGAGGGCCTACGAGCAGTACTTC. Translation gives CASSVTSGRAYEQYF. Supplemented by reference TRBV9 and TRBJ2-7, the full variable domain reads DSGVTQTPKHLITATGQRVTLRCSPRSGDLSVYWYQQSLDQGLQFLIQYYNGEERAKGNILERFSAQQFPDLHSELNLSSLELGDSALYFCASSVTSGRAYEQYFGPGTRLTVT.

The rearrangement joins TRBV29-1 to TRBJ1-1; 12 bases map to TRBD1. The V segment lost 3 bases and the J segment 1 base; nucleotides outside the gene matches: 6. CDR1 and CDR2 (germline): SQVTM, ANQGSEA. The CDR3 runs 16 residues. The CDR3 DNA reads as TGCAGCGTTGACCGGGACAGGGGGCGAGGGAACACTGAAGCTTTCTTT. Translation: CSVDRDRGRGNTEAFF.

V and J are TRBV11-2 and TRBJ2-2, with D possibly matching TRBD1 (5 bases). This CDR3 has 14 residues. Looked up from germline, CDR1 is SGHAT and CDR2 is FQNNGV. Trimming shortened V by 1 base and J by 5 bases, and 8 bases separated the two germline ends. The DNA for the CDR3 is TGTGCCAGCAGCTTAGTGGCAGGGACCGGGGAGCTGTTTTTT. Protein: CASSLVAGTGELFF.

This chain links TRBV6-6 with TRBJ1-1; 9 bases align to TRBD1. Unmatched junction bases numbered 6, after V lost 5 bases and J lost 5 bases. CDR1 and CDR2 from the germline V gene are MNHNY and SVGAGI (reference sequence). The length of the CDR3 is 14 residues. In DNA form, the CDR3 reads TGTGCCAGCAGTCCCGGACAGGGGTGGACTGAAGCTTTCTTT. This encodes CASSPGQGWTEAFF.

The chain combines TRBV6-5 with TRBJ2-3; 10 bases are a match to TRBD2. J was trimmed by 4 bases and V by 10 bases; bases with no gene match: 11. The CDR3 contains 15 residues. Germline V lookup: CDR1 MNHEY, CDR2 SVGAGI. The CDR3 DNA follows: TGTGCCACAAAGATAGAAGCGGGGGGGCCAGATACGCAGTATTTT. Its translation: CATKIEAGGPDTQYF.

This chain links TRBV5-6 with TRBJ2-5, with 8 nucleotides matching TRBD1. Trimming at V came to 1 base and at J to 3 bases, leaving 2 bases not matched to a gene. CDR1 SGHDT and CDR2 YYEEEE come from the germline V gene. The CDR3 has 14 amino acids. CDR3 DNA sequence: TGTGCCAGCAGCTTGTCGGACAGGGAAGAGACCCAGTACTTC. It encodes CASSLSDREETQYF.

The V and J genes are TRBV9 and TRBJ2-3, with 14 bases matching TRBD2. V trimming: 4 bases; J trimming: 2 bases; junction bases outside the gene matches: 6. CDR3 size: 17 residues. The germline V gene encodes CDR1 SGDLS and CDR2 YYNGEE. The CDR3 nucleotides read TGTGCCAGCAGCCCCCGACTAGCGGGGGGGATCACAGATACGCAGTATTTT. It specifies CASSPRLAGGITDTQYF.

This clone has only one observation. The rearrangement joins TRBV9 to TRBJ2-1, with a weak D call TRBD2 (5 bases). This CDR3 has 13 amino acids. Germline V CDR1 and CDR2: SGDLS, YYNGEE. V lost 4 bases and J 3 bases, leaving 8 bases between the germline ends. The CDR3 spells CASSSGLYNEQFF. The CDR3, as DNA: TGTGCCAGCAGCTCCGGACTCTACAATGAGCAGTTCTTC.

The gene calls are TRBV4-1 and TRBJ2-7; D may be TRBD2 (5 bases). V gave up 0 bases and J gave up 6 bases, with 15 bases separating them. Per the germline V gene, CDR1 is MGHRA and CDR2 is YSYEKL. CDR3 size: 15 residues. The CDR3: CASSQDEGYHIEQYF. As DNA, the CDR3 is TGCGCCAGCAGCCAAGACGAGGGCTACCACATCGAGCAGTACTTC.

The V gene is TRBV4-3, the J gene TRBJ2-7; the D is unclear. Germline V gene sequence: CDR1 LGHNA, CDR2 YSLEER. Trimming left V 0 bases short and J 4 bases short, with 10 bases between. There are 14 residues in the CDR3. The CDR3 DNA sequence: TGCGCCAGCAGCCAAGATGCGTACAGTTACGAGCAGTACTTC. This translates into CASSQDAYSYEQYF.

The J gene is TRBJ2-5, the V gene TRBV29-1; 8 nucleotides agree with TRBD1. Germline CDR1 is SQVTM and CDR2 is ANQGSEA. The CDR3 runs 14 residues. J was trimmed by 1 base and V by 3 bases; bases with no gene match: 4. CDR3 DNA: TGCAGCGTTGAGGGGGACAGGCTCCAAGAGACCCAGTACTTC. Its protein is CSVEGDRLQETQYF.

This clone has just one count. The chain carries TRBV13 and TRBJ1-3, with TRBD1 matching 10 bases. Germline V gene sequence: CDR1 PRHDT, CDR2 FYEKMQ (reference sequence). V lost 4 bases and J lost 4; bases outside the gene matches: 7. The CDR3 extends over 16 amino acids. The CDR3 DNA is TGTGCCAGCAGCTCGTCCGGGACAGGGGAAGGAAACACCATATATTTT. Translating gives CASSSSGTGEGNTIYF.

This clone showed up just once. The gene calls are TRBV9 and TRBJ2-7, with 14 nucleotides matching TRBD2. Trimming took 0 bases from V and 5 from J; bases not matched to a gene: 1. CDR1 SGDLS and CDR2 YYNGEE come from the germline V gene. There are 15 residues in the CDR3. The CDR3 nucleotides read TGTGCCAGCAGCGTAGGGACTAGCGGGGGGAACGAGCAGTACTTC. Its protein product is CASSVGTSGGNEQYF.

The chain has TRBV5-6 and TRBJ2-7; D remains ambiguous. Germline-derived CDR1 and CDR2 are SGHDT and YYEEEE. CDR3 length: 14 amino acids. Trimming stripped 2 bases from V and 2 bases from J, with 11 bases between. The CDR3 protein is CASSLALLTYEQYF. DNA for the CDR3: TGTGCCAGCAGCTTAGCACTACTAACCTACGAGCAGTACTTC.

V and J are TRBV5-4 and TRBJ1-2; tentatively, D is TRBD1 (6 bases). V lost 4 bases and J lost 3, with 10 bases in between. CDR1 is SGHNT, CDR2 YYREEE, per germline (reference sequence). This CDR3 region has 13 residues. The CDR3 protein is CASSARGDYGYTF. The CDR3 DNA sequence: TGTGCCAGCAGCGCCAGGGGTGACTATGGCTACACCTTC.

This chain connects TRBV2 to TRBJ2-7; 8 positions match TRBD2. Per the germline V gene, CDR1 is SNHLY and CDR2 is FYNNEI. Trimming removed 8 bases from V and 3 bases from J; junction bases left unmatched: 15. The length of the CDR3 is 16 residues. CDR3 protein: CASSGPRLAGDYEQYF. Written as DNA, the CDR3 is TGTGCCAGCTCCGGACCCCGGCTAGCGGGCGACTACGAGCAGTACTTC. Variable domain in full (rest from reference TRBV2 and TRBJ2-7): EPEVTQTPSHQVTQMGQEVILRCVPISNHLYFYWYRQILGQKVEFLVSFYNNEISEKSEIFDDQFSVERPDGSNFTLKIRSTKLEDSAMYFCASSGPRLAGDYEQYFGPGTRLTVT.

The gene calls are TRBV4-1 and TRBJ1-2; no reliable D call. V lost 1 base and J 5 bases, leaving 26 bases between the germline ends. The CDR3 loop spans 19 amino acids. Germline V lookup: CDR1 MGHRA, CDR2 YSYEKL. The CDR3 DNA follows: TGCGCCAGCAGCCAAGTGCCCACTATGCGGGGTTTGACTAGGTATGGCTACACCTTC. This codes for CASSQVPTMRGLTRYGYTF.

The gene calls are TRBV10-1 and TRBJ2-5; 8 bases fit TRBD2. Germline assignment: CDR1 WNHNN and CDR2 SYGVQD (reference sequence). The CDR3 has 19 residues. Trimming cost V 6 bases and J 2 bases; bases outside gene matches: 20. The CDR3 DNA reads as TGCGCCAGCAGCAGTATCCGAGGCGGGAGGTGTTTGGGGCAAGAGACCCAGTACTTC. Translation: CASSSIRGGRCLGQETQYF.

The chain couples TRBV10-3 to TRBJ1-1; a weak D match, TRBD1 (6 bases). There are 15 residues in the CDR3. Germline V CDR1 and CDR2: ENHRY, SYGVKD. V was clipped by 3 bases and J by 0 bases, with 11 bases between them. The CDR3 sequence is CAISDPGQLNTEAFF. For the CDR3, the DNA is TGTGCCATCAGTGACCCGGGACAACTGAACACTGAAGCTTTCTTT.

The V call is TRBV19, the J call TRBJ2-7; 9 nucleotides align to TRBD2. The CDR3 loop spans 15 amino acids. Per the germline V gene, CDR1 is LNHDA and CDR2 is SQIVND (reference sequence). V was pared by 3 bases and J by 7 bases, with 10 bases of the junction left unmatched. The CDR3 is CASSITRGGAREQYF. In DNA form, the CDR3 reads TGTGCCAGTAGTATTACCCGCGGGGGGGCGAGGGAGCAGTACTTC.

V usage is TRBV19 and J usage is TRBJ2-7, with 7 bases identical to TRBD2. The V segment lost 10 bases and the J segment 3 bases; nucleotides outside the gene matches: 15. The CDR3 length is 15 residues. Germline assignment: CDR1 LNHDA and CDR2 SQIVND (reference sequence). This CDR3 reads CATNQLAVGGYEQYF. For the CDR3, the DNA is TGTGCCACCAACCAGCTAGCGGTTGGGGGCTACGAGCAGTACTTC.

The chain's CDR3 is CASRLASYEQYF. The CDR3 DNA is TGTGCCAGCAGACTAGCCTCCTACGAGCAGTACTTC. V gene TRBV6-5 combines with J gene TRBJ2-7; weak D call: TRBD2 (6 bases). Trimming pared 6 bases from V and 0 bases from J, leaving 6 bases between. CDR3 length equals 12 residues. Per germline, CDR1 MNHEY and CDR2 SVGAGI.